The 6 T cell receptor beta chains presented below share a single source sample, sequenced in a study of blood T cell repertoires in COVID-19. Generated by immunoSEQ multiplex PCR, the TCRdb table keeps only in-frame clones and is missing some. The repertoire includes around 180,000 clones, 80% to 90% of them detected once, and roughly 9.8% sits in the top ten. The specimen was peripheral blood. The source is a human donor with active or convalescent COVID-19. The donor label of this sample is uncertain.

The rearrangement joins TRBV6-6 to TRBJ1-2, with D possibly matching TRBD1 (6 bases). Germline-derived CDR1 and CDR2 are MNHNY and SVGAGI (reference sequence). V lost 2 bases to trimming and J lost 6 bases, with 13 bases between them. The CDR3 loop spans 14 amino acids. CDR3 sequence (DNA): TGTGCCAGCAGTTACACTACAGGGTGGAATGGCTACACCTTC. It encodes CASSYTTGWNGYTF.

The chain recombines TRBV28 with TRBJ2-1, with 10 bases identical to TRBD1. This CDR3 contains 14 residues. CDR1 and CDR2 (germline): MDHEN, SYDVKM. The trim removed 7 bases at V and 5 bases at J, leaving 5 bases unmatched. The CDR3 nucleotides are TGTGCCAGCAACACGGGACAGGGGAACAATGAGCAGTTCTTC. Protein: CASNTGQGNNEQFF. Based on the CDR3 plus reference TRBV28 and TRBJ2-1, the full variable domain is DVKVTQSSRYLVKRTGEKVFLECVQDMDHENMFWYRQDPGLGLRLIYFSYDVKMKEKGDIPEGYSVSREKKERFSLILESASTNQTSMYLCASNTGQGNNEQFFGPGTRLTVL.

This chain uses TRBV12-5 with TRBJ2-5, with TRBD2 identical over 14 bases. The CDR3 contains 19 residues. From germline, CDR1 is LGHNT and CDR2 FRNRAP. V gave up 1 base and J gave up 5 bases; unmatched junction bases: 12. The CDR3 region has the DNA TGTGCTAGTGGTTTGGCACGACTAGCGGGAGGGCCACGGGGGGAGACCCAGTACTTC. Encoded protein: CASGLARLAGGPRGETQYF. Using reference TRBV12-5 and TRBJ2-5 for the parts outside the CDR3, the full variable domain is DARVTQTPRHKVTEMGQEVTMRCQPILGHNTVFWYRQTMMQGLELLAYFRNRAPLDDSGMPKDRFSAEMPDATLATLKIQPSEPRDSAVYFCASGLARLAGGPRGETQYFGPGTRLLVL.

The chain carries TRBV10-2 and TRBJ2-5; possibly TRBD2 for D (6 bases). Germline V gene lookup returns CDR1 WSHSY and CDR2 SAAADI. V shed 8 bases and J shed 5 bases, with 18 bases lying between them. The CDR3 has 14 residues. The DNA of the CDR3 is TGCGCCAGCTCCCCGCAGGGACTCGGGGAGACCCAGTACTTC. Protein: CASSPQGLGETQYF.

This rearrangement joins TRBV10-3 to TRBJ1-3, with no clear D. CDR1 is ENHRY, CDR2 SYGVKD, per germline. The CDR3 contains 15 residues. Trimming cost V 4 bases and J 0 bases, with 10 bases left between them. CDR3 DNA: TGTGCCATCAGTGGGGGAGGGAGCTCTGGAAACACCATATATTTT. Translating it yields CAISGGGSSGNTIYF.

The CDR3 coding sequence is TGTGCCAGCTATCTCGAGGGAAACACCATATATTTT. It is translated as CASYLEGNTIYF. The J gene is TRBJ1-3, the V gene TRBV6-6; D not certain. V lost 8 bases to trimming and J lost 4 bases, with 9 bases between them. This CDR3 is 12 amino acids long. Germline V lookup: CDR1 MNHNY, CDR2 SVGAGI (reference sequence).